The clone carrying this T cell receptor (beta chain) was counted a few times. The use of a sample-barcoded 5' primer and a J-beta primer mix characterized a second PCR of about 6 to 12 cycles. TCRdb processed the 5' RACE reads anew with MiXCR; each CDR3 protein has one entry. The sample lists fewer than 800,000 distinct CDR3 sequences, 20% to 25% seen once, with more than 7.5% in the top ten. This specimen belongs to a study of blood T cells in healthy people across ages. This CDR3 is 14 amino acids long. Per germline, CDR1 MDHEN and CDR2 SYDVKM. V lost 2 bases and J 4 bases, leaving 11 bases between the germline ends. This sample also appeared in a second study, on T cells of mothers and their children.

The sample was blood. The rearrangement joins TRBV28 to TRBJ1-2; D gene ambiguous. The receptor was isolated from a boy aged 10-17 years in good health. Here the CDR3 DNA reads TGTGCCAGCAGTTTAGAGGGCCAGTCCTATGGCTACACCTTC. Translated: CASSLEGQSYGYTF.